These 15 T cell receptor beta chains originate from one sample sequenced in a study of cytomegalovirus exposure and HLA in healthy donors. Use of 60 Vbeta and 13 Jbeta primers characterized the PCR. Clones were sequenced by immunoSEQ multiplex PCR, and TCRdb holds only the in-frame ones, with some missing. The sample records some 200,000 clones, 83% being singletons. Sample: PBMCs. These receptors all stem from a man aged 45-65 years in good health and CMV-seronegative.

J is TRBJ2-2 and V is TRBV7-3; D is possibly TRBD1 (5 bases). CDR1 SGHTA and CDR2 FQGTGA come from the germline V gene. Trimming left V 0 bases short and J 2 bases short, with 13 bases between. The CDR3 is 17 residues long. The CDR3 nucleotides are TGTGCCAGCAGCTTAACCCAAGACAGAGCAAACACCGGGGAGCTGTTTTTT. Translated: CASSLTQDRANTGELFF.

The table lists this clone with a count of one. CDR3 sequence: CATGTVNQPQHF. CDR3 DNA sequence: TGTGCCACCGGGACAGTCAATCAGCCCCAGCATTTT. This chain joins TRBV7-3 and TRBJ1-5, with 7 bases aligning to TRBD1. The germline CDR1 and CDR2 sequences are SGHTA and FQGTGA. V was pared by 10 bases and J by 3 bases, with 3 bases of the junction left unmatched. The CDR3 sequence is 12 residues long.

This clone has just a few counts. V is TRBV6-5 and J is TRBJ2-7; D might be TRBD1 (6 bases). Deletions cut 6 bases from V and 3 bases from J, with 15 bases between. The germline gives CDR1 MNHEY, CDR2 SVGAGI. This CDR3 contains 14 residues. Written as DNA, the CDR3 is TGTGCCAGCAGCCTATACAGGGTTGGCTACGAGCAGTACTTC. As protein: CASSLYRVGYEQYF.

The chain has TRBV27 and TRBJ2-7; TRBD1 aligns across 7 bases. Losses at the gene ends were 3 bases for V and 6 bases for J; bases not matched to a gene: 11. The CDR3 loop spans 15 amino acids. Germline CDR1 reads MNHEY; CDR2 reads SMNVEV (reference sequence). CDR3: CASSFAAGGSREQYF. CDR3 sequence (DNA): TGTGCCAGCAGTTTTGCGGCAGGGGGTTCCCGCGAGCAGTACTTC.

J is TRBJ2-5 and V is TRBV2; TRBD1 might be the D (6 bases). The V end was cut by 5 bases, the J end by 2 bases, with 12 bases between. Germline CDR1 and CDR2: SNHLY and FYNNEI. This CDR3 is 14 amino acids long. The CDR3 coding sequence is TGTGCCAGCAGTCAAGTGAGGGGGCAAGAGACCCAGTACTTC. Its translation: CASSQVRGQETQYF.

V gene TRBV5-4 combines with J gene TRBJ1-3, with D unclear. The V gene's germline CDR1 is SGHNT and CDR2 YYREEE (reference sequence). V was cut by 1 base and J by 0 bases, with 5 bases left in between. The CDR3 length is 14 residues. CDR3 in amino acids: CASSLPGSGNTIYF. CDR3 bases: TGTGCCAGCAGCTTGCCAGGCTCTGGAAACACCATATATTTT.

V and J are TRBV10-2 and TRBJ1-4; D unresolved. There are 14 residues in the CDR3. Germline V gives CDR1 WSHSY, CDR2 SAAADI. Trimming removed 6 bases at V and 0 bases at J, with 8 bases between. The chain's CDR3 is CASRNSATNEKLFF. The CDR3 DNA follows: TGCGCCAGCAGGAACAGTGCAACTAATGAAAAACTGTTTTTT.

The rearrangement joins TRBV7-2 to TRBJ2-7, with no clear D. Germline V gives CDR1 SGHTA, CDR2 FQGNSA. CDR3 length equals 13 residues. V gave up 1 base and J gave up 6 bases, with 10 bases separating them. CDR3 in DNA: TGTGCCAGCAGCTTAGATACAGTTACCGAGCAGTACTTC. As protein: CASSLDTVTEQYF.

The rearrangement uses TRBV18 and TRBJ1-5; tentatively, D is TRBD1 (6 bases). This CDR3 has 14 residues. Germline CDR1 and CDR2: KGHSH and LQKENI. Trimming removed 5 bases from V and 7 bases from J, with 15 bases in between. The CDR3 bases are TGTGCCAGCTCATTGGCGACAGGTGAACAGCCCCAGCATTTT. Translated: CASSLATGEQPQHF.

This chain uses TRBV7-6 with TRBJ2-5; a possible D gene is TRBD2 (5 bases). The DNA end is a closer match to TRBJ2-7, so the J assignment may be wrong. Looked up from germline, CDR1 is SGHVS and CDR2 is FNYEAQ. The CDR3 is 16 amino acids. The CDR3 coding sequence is TGTGCCAGCAGCCCTTTCGGGGTAGGCCTCTCCTACGAGCAGTACTTC. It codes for CASSPFGVGLSYEQYF.

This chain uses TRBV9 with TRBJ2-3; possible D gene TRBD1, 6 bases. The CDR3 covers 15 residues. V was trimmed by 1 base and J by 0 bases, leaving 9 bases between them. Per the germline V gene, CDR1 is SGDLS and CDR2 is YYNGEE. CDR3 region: CASSVRGISTDTQYF. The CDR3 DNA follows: TGTGCCAGCAGCGTAAGGGGGATCAGCACAGATACGCAGTATTTT.

CDR3 nucleotides: TGTGCCAGCTCACCGTCGTTGGAGGGAGGTGAGCAGTTCTTC. This codes for CASSPSLEGGEQFF. The rearrangement joins TRBV18 to TRBJ2-1; TRBD2 is a possible D gene (6 bases). Trimming pared 3 bases from V and 9 bases from J, leaving 15 bases between. CDR1 is KGHSH, CDR2 LQKENI, per germline. This CDR3 comprises 14 residues.

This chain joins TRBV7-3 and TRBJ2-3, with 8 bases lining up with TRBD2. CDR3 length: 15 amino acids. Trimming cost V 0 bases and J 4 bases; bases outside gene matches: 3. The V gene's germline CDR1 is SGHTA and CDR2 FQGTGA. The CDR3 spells CASSLTSGVADTQYF. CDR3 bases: TGTGCCAGCAGCTTAACTAGCGGGGTGGCAGATACGCAGTATTTT.

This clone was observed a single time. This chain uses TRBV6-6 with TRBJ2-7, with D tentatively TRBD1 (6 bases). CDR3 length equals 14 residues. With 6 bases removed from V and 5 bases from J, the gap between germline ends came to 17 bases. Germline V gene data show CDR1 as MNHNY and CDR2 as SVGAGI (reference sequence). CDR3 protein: CASSPGGGRDEQYF. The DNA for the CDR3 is TGTGCCAGCAGCCCCGGTGGGGGCAGGGACGAGCAGTACTTC.

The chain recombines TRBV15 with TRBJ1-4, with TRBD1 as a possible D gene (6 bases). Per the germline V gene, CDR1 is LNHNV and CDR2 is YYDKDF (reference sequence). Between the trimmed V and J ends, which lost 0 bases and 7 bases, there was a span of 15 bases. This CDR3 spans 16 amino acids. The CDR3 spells CATSRDGGGRSEKLFF. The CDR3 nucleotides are TGTGCCACCAGCAGAGATGGGGGGGGGCGTTCTGAAAAACTGTTTTTT.